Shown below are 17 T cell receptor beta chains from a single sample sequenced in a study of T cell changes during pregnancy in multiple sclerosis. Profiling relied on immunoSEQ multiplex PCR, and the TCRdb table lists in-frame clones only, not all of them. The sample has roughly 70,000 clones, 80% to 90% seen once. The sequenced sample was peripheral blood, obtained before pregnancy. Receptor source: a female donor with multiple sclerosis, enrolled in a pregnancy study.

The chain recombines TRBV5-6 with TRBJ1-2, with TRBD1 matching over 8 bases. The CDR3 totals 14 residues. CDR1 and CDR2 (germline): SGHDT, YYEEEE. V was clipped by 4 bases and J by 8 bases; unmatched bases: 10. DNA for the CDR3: TGTGCCAGCAGCCGCTTGGGACAGGAGAGGGGCTACACCTTC. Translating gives CASSRLGQERGYTF.

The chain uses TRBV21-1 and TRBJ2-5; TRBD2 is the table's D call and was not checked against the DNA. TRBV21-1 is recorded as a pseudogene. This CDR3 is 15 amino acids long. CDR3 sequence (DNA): TGTGCCAGCAGCAAACTAAGAGGGCTTACTGAGACCCAGTACTTC. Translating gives CASSKLRGLTETQYF.

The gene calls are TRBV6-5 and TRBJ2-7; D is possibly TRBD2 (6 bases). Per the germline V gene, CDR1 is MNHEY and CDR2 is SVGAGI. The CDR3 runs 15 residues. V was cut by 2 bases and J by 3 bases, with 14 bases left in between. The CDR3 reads CASSYDPGGVYEQYF. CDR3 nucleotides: TGTGCCAGCAGTTACGATCCGGGCGGGGTCTACGAGCAGTACTTC.

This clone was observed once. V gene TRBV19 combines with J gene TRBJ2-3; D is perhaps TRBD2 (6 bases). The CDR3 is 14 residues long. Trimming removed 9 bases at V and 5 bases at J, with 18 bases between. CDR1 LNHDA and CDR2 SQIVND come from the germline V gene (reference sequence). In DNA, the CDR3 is TGTGCCAGCTCGGGACTGGGGGGTGGAGATACGCAGTATTTT. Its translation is CASSGLGGGDTQYF. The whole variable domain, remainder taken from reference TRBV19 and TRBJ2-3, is DGGITQSPKYLFRKEGQNVTLSCEQNLNHDAMYWYRQDPGQGLRLIYYSQIVNDFQKGDIAEGYSVSREKKESFPLTVTSAQKNPTAFYLCASSGLGGGDTQYFGPGTRLTVL.

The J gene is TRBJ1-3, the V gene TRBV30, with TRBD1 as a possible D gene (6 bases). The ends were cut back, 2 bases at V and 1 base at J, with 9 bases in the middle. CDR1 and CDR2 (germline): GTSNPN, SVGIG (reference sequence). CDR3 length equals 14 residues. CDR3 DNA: TGTGCCTGGAGTCGAGGGGGATCTGGAAACACCATATATTTT. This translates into CAWSRGGSGNTIYF.

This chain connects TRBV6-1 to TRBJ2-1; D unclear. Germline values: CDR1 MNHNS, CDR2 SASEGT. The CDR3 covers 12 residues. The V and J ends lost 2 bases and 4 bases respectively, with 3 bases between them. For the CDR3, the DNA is TGTGCCAGCAGTGAACGGTACAATGAGCAGTTCTTC. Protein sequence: CASSERYNEQFF.

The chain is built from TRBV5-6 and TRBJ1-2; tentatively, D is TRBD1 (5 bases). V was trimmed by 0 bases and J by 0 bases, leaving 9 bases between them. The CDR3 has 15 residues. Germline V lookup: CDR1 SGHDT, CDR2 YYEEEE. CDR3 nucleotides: TGTGCCAGCAGCTTGGTAGGACACCCTAACTATGGCTACACCTTC. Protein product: CASSLVGHPNYGYTF.

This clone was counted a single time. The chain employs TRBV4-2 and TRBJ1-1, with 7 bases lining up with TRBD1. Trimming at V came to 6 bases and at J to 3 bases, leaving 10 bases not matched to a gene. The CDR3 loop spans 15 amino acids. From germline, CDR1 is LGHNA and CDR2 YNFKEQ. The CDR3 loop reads CASRVGSGGDTEAFF. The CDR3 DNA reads TGTGCCAGCAGAGTTGGGTCAGGGGGTGACACTGAAGCTTTCTTT.

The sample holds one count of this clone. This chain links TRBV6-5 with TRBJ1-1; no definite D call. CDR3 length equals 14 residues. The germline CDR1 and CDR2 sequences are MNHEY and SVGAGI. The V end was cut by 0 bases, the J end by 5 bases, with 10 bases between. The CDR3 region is CASSYSLRGTEAFF. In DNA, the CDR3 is TGTGCCAGCAGTTACTCGCTCCGGGGTACTGAAGCTTTCTTT.

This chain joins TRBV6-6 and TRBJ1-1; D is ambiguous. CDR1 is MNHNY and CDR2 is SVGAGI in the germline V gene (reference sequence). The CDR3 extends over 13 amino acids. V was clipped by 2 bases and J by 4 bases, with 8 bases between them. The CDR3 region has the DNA TGTGCCAGCAGTTACGCGGCGCTCACTGAAGCTTTCTTT. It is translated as CASSYAALTEAFF.

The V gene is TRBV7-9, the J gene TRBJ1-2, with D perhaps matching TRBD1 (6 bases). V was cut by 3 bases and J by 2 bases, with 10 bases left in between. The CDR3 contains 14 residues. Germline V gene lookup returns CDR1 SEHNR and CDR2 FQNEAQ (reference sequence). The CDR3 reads CASSFSGQNYGYTF. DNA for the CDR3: TGTGCCAGCAGCTTCAGCGGACAGAACTATGGCTACACCTTC.

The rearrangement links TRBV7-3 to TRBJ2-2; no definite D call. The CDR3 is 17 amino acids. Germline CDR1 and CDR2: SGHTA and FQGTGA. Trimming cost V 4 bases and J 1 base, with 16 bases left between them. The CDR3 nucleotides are TGTGCCAGCAGCTCAGGCACTCGTCGACAGAACACCGGGGAGCTGTTTTTT. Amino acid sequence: CASSSGTRRQNTGELFF. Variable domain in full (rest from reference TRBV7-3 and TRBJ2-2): GAGVSQTPSNKVTEKGKYVELRCDPISGHTALYWYRQSLGQGPEFLIYFQGTGAADDSGLPNDRFFAVRPEGSVSTLKIQRTERGDSAVYLCASSSGTRRQNTGELFFGEGSRLTVL.

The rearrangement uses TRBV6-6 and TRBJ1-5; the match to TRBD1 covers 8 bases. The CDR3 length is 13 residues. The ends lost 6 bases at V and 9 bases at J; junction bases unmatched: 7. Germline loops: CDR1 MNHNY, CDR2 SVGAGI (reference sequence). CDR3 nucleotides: TGTGCCAGCAGGGAGGAACAGGGGGTGCCCCAGCATTTT. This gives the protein CASREEQGVPQHF.

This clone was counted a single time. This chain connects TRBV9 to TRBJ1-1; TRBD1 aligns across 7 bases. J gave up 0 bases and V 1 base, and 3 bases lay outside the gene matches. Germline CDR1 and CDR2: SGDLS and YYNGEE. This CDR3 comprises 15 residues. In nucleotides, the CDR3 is TGTGCCAGCAGCGTACATACAGGGGTGAACACTGAAGCTTTCTTT. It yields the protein CASSVHTGVNTEAFF.

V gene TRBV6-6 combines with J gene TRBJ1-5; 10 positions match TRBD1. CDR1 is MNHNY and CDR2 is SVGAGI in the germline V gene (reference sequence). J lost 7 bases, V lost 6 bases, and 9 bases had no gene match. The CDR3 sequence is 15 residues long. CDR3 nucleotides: TGTGCCAGCAGGCGTCCCGGGACAGGGGACCAGCCCCAGCATTTT. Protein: CASRRPGTGDQPQHF.

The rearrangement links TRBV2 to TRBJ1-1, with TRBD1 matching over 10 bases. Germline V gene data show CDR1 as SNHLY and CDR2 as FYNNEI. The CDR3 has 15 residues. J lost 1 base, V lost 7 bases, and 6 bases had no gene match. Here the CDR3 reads CASTRQGATNTEAFF. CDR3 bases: TGTGCCAGCACTCGACAGGGGGCGACGAACACTGAAGCTTTCTTT.

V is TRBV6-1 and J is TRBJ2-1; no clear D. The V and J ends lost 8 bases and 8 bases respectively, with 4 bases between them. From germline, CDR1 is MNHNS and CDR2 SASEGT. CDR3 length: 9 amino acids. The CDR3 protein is CASSYEQFF. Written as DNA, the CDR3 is TGTGCCAGCTCTTATGAGCAGTTCTTC.